Listed below are T cell receptor beta chains from one sample, sequenced in a study of cytomegalovirus exposure and HLA in healthy donors. This table comes from immunoSEQ multiplex PCR, and its TCRdb copy is limited to in-frame clones, with some not included. The repertoire holds 120,000 to 150,000 clones, with around four fifths as singletons. Input material: PBMCs. The receptor source for this set is a boy aged 2-15 years in good health and CMV-seronegative. CDR3s include the opening cysteine and the closing phenylalanine or tryptophan. D genes are given only for firm matches. A clone size is listed for some rows: how often the clone was seen (once, few, many), or a class if it is expanded.

V	J	size	D	DNA	CDR3
TRBV7-6	TRBJ2-1	NA	NA	TGTGCCAGCAGCTTATTCTCTTCGCCCGGTAGCTCCTACAATGAGCAGTTCTTC	CASSLFSSPGSSYNEQFF
TRBV7-9	TRBJ2-2	NA	TRBD1	TGTTCCAGCGGCGGGCCTAACAGGGGGGAAGGGGAGCTGTTTTTT	CSSGGPNRGEGELFF
TRBV5-4	TRBJ1-2	NA	TRBD1	TGTGCCAGCAGCCGCGGACAGGGGGCGCAAAAATCTGGCTACACCTTC	CASSRGQGAQKSGYTF
TRBV2	TRBJ2-3	NA	NA	TGTGCCGGGAACAGGGTTGAGTGGACAGATACGCAGTATTTT	CAGNRVEWTDTQYF
TRBV2	TRBJ2-5	NA	TRBD2	TGTGCCAGCAGCACCTTCCGGGGGGGGGAGACCCAGTACTTC	CASSTFRGGETQYF
TRBV27	TRBJ2-1	few	TRBD2	TGTGCCAGCAGTTTTAGAACTAGCGGCAATGAGCAGTTCTTC	CASSFRTSGNEQFF
TRBV19	TRBJ2-2	NA	TRBD2	TGTGCCAGTAGTACGGTAGCGGGAATCGACACCGGGGAGCTGTTTTTT	CASSTVAGIDTGELFF
TRBV29-1	TRBJ2-1	NA	NA	TGCAGCGGAGGACTGTACAATGAGCAGTTCTTC	CSGGLYNEQFF
TRBV7-9	TRBJ1-3	NA	NA	TGTGCCAGCAGCTTAACGGGGGACCCCTCTGGAAACACCATATATTTT	CASSLTGDPSGNTIYF
TRBV27	TRBJ2-7	NA	NA	TGTGCCAGCGGTACTTTAGAATCCCACGAGCAGTACTTC	CASGTLESHEQYF
TRBV12-5	TRBJ2-1	NA	TRBD1	TGTGCTAGTGGTTTGGGGCCCGGGACAGGTTCGTTCTTC	CASGLGPGTGSFF
TRBV7-9	TRBJ2-5	NA	NA	TGTTCCAGCAGCTCTTACCAAGAGACCCAGTACTTC	CSSSSYQETQYF
TRBV30	TRBJ1-1	NA	NA	TGTGCCTGGAGTGTAGGTCAGGGGCGTACTGAAGCTTTCTTT	CAWSVGQGRTEAFF
TRBV29-1	TRBJ2-7	NA	TRBD2	TGCAGCGTATCGGACGGGAGGCGCGAGCAGTACTTC	CSVSDGRREQYF
TRBV18	TRBJ2-2	NA	TRBD2	TGTGCCAGCTCACCGGGACTAGCGGGACGTCAAACCGGGGAGCTGTTTTTT	CASSPGLAGRQTGELFF
TRBV6-6	TRBJ2-3	NA	TRBD2	TGTGCCAGCAGTTACGGGCGGGGGGGCACAGATACGCAGTATTTT	CASSYGRGGTDTQYF
TRBV6-6	TRBJ1-1	NA	TRBD1	TGTGCCAGCAGTGCGGACAGGGGGACTGAAGCTTTCTTT	CASSADRGTEAFF
TRBV11-3	TRBJ2-2	NA	NA	TGTGCCAGTACGACAGGAAAAAGGACCTTGAACACCGGGGAGCTGTTTTTT	CASTTGKRTLNTGELFF
TRBV29-1	TRBJ2-7	NA	NA	TGCAGCGTTGTAAGGGCAGGGGCGGACGAGCAGTACTTC	CSVVRAGADEQYF
TRBV25-1	TRBJ2-5	NA	TRBD2	TGTGCCAGCCCAGTTGGGACTAGCGGGAAGGGGGAGACCCAGTACTTC	CASPVGTSGKGETQYF
TRBV6-6	TRBJ2-3	NA	TRBD1	TGTGCCAGCAGCTTCCCGGGACAGGGTGAAGATACGCAGTATTTT	CASSFPGQGEDTQYF
TRBV20-1	TRBJ2-3	NA	NA	TGCAGTGCACAAAGCGAGGATACGCAGTATTTT	CSAQSEDTQYF
TRBV7-6	TRBJ2-1	NA	TRBD2	TGTGCCAGCAGCTTAGGGACTAGCGGGAGTGGCGAGCAGTTCTTC	CASSLGTSGSGEQFF
TRBV19	TRBJ1-2	NA	TRBD1	TGTGCCAGTATGAAACAGGGGACTTATGGCTACACCTTC	CASMKQGTYGYTF
TRBV12-5	TRBJ1-1	once	NA	TGTGCTAGTGGTTTGGCGCTCGGACAGTCTGAAGCTTTCTTT	CASGLALGQSEAFF
TRBV7-3	TRBJ2-2	once	NA	TGTGCCAGCAGCCTGGCAGGTGGCGGGGAGCTGTTTTTT	CASSLAGGGELFF